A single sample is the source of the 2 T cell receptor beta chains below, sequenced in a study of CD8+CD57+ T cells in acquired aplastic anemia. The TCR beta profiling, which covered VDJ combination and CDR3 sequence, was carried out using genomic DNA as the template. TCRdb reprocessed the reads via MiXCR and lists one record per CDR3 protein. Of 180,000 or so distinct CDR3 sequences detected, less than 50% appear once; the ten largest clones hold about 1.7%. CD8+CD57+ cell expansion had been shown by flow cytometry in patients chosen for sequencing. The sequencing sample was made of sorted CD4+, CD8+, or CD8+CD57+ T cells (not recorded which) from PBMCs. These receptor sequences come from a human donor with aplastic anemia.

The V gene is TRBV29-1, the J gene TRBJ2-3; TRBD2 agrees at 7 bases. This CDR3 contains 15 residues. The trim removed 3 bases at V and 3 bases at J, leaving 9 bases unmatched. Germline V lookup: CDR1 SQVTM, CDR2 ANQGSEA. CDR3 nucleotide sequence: TGCAGCGTTGACCGAGCGGGAAACTTGACAGATACGCAGTATTTT. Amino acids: CSVDRAGNLTDTQYF.

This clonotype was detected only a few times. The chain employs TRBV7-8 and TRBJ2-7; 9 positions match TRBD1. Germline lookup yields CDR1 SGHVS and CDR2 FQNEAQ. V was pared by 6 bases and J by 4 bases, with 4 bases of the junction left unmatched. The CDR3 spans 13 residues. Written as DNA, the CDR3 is TGTGCCAGCAGGGGGACAGGGTCGTACGAGCAGTACTTC. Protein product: CASRGTGSYEQYF.